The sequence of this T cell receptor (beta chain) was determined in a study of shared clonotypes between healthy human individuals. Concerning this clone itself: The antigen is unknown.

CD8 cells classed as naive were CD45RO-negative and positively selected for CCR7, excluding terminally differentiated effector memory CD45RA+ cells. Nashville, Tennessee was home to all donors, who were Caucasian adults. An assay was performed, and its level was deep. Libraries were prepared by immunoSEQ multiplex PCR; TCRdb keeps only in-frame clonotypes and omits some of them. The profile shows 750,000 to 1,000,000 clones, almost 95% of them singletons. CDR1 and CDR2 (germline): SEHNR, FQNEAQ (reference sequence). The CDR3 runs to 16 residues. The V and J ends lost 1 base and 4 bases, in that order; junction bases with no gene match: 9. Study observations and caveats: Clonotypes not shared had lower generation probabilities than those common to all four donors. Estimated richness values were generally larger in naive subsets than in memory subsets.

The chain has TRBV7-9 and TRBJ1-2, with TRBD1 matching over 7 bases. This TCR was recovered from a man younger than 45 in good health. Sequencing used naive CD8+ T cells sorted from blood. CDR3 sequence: CASSLGLGQALYGYTF. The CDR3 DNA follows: TGTGCCAGCAGCTTAGGGCTAGGACAGGCCCTCTATGGCTACACCTTC.